Included here is one TCR beta chain sequence, with context. TCR beta chains were sequenced at survey level with immunoSEQ. Measured with immunoSEQ multiplex PCR; TCRdb has only the in-frame clones, and not every one. The data show 68,000 or so clones, 90% to 95% seen once. Sequencing was carried out using PBMCs. The sequence derives from a man aged 40-50 years with rheumatoid arthritis.

The CDR3 sequence: CASSPGGGTQPQHF. Written as DNA, the CDR3 is TGTGCCAGCTCACCGGGAGGGGGAACTCAGCCCCAGCATTTT. The chain employs TRBV18 and TRBJ1-5; perhaps TRBD1 as D (6 bases). The V and J ends lost 3 bases and 6 bases respectively, with 12 bases between them. In germline, CDR1 is KGHSH, CDR2 LQKENI. CDR3 length: 14 amino acids.